What follows describes a single T cell receptor beta chain. Authors' data handling: For nucleated cells, counts were estimated from reference gene primer amplification. Produced via immunoSEQ multiplex PCR; TCRdb's table is partial and in-frame only. V and J calls and clone size are those listed in that table; D and trimming were worked out from the DNA. The sample records just over 150,000 clones, 80% to 90% being singletons. The V end lost 7 bases, the J end lost 7 bases, and 16 bases lay between the germline ends. The CDR3 has 13 residues. Germline V gene sequence: CDR1 MNHEY, CDR2 SMNVEV (reference sequence). The entry originates in a study of blood T cell repertoires in COVID-19. The wider study: Donors in the United States, Italy and Spain gave samples during acute or convalescent COVID-19. The analysed material was cDNA or gDNA that came from T cells, B-cell-depleted T cells, or PBMCs.

The chain carries TRBV27 and TRBJ1-2; no clear D. Sequencing input: peripheral blood. This TCR came from a woman aged 40 to 50 with acute or convalescent COVID-19. CDR3 in amino acids: CASKSGSSGGYTF. CDR3 DNA sequence: TGTGCCAGCAAGAGTGGGAGTTCTGGTGGCTACACCTTC.